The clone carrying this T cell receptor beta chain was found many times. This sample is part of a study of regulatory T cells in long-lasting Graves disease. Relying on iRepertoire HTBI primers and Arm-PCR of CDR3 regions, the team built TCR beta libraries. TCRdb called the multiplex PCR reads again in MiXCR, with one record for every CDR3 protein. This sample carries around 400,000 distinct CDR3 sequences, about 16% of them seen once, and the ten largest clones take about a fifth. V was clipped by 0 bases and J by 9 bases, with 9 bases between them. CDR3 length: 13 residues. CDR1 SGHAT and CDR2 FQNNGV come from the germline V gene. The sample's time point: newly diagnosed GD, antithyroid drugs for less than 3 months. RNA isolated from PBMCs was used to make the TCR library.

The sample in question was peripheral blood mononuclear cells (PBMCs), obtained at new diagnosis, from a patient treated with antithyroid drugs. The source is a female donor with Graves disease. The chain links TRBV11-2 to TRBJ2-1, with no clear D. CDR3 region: CASSLDRRAEQFF. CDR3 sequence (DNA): TGTGCCAGCAGCTTAGATCGACGGGCTGAGCAGTTCTTC.